The present T cell receptor (beta chain) was sequenced within a study of molecular identifiers for immune sequencing clone quantification. The CDR3 extends over 13 amino acids. V gave up 2 bases and J gave up 4 bases, with 5 bases separating them. Germline-derived CDR1 and CDR2 are LNHDA and SQIVND (reference sequence). TCRdb re-called the PCR reads with MiXCR, one entry per CDR3 protein. The repertoire has about 300,000 distinct CDR3 sequences, around 21% of them found once; the top ten carry approximately 0.84%. Material: naive CD8+ T cells from blood, with Jurkat cell RNA spiked in. Subset meaning: FACS-sorted CD8+CD4-CCR7+CD45RA+ naive T cells. The gene calls are TRBV19 and TRBJ2-2; D unclear. This sequence was found in a human donor in good health. Some libraries in this study had Jurkat cell RNA spiked in. In DNA form, the CDR3 reads TGTGCCAGTAGTATACAGCCCACCGGGGAGCTGTTTTTT. Translated: CASSIQPTGELFF.